These 27 T cell receptor beta chains came from one sample sequenced in a study of T cells in Graves' hyperthyroidism and ophthalmopathy. Amplified TCR beta CDR3 regions came from RNA transcripts. First-round RT-PCR targeting the TCR CDR3 was performed with the HTBI primer set. In TCRdb, the multiplex PCR reads were re-called with MiXCR into one record per CDR3 protein. The data show almost 600,000 distinct CDR3 sequences, 40% to 55% seen once. The specimen sequenced was peripheral blood or thyroid tissue (not recorded which). These receptors all come from a young woman with Graves' hyperthyroidism.

This chain joins TRBV20-1 and TRBJ2-3; D unclear. V lost 3 bases and J lost 1, with 2 bases in between. Germline V lookup: CDR1 DFQATT, CDR2 SNEGSKA (reference sequence). This CDR3 has 11 residues. CDR3 nucleotides: TGCAGTGCTAGGGGCACAGATACGCAGTATTTT. It translates to CSARGTDTQYF.

The V gene is TRBV7-9, the J gene TRBJ1-1, with D unresolved. From germline, CDR1 is SEHNR and CDR2 FQNEAQ (reference sequence). The CDR3 covers 15 residues. V lost 0 bases, J lost 1 base, and 9 bases lay in between. The CDR3, as DNA: TGTGCCAGCAGCTTAGCGCGGGTAACGAACACTGAAGCTTTCTTT. Its translation is CASSLARVTNTEAFF. The whole variable domain, filled in from reference TRBV7-9 and TRBJ1-1, reads DTGVSQNPRHKITKRGQNVTFRCDPISEHNRLYWYRQTLGQGPEFLTYFQNEAQLEKSRLLSDRFSAERPKGSFSTLEIQRTEQGDSAMYLCASSLARVTNTEAFFGQGTRLTVV.

This clonotype has a count of ten or more. The chain has TRBV3-1 and TRBJ2-5; 7 bases match TRBD2. Germline-derived CDR1 and CDR2 are LGHDT and YNNKEL (reference sequence). Losses at the gene ends were 4 bases for V and 5 bases for J; bases not matched to a gene: 4. This CDR3 region has 13 residues. The CDR3 DNA sequence: TGTGCCAGCAGCCCCTACGGGGGGGAGACCCAGTACTTC. This sequence encodes CASSPYGGETQYF.

At least ten counts were recorded for this clonotype. This chain links TRBV29-1 with TRBJ1-4, with a weak D call TRBD1 (6 bases). V was shortened by 7 bases and J by 8 bases, with 14 bases between the two germline ends. Germline CDR1 SQVTM, CDR2 ANQGSEA. The CDR3 sequence is 12 residues long. The CDR3 DNA reads TGCAGCGCCTCAGGGGTAGAAGAAAAACTGTTTTTT. It is translated as CSASGVEEKLFF.

The chain has TRBV2 and TRBJ1-2; D uncertain. The germline V gene has CDR1 SNHLY and CDR2 FYNNEI. V lost 6 bases and J 6 bases, leaving 14 bases between the germline ends. This CDR3 is 13 amino acids long. The CDR3 loop is CASSHVLADGYTF. DNA for the CDR3: TGTGCCAGCAGCCACGTTCTAGCGGATGGCTACACCTTC.

This clonotype has at least ten counts. Here the CDR3 reads CASSLGPADTQYF. The DNA for the CDR3 is TGTGCCAGCAGCTTAGGACCGGCAGATACGCAGTATTTT. The chain is built from TRBV7-8 and TRBJ2-3, with no clear D. Germline lookup yields CDR1 SGHVS and CDR2 FQNEAQ. V was clipped by 1 base and J by 4 bases, with 6 bases between them. This CDR3 is built from 13 residues.

This clonotype was detected many times. This chain uses TRBV11-2 with TRBJ2-7, with no clear D. The germline gives CDR1 SGHAT, CDR2 FQNNGV. The CDR3 runs 13 residues. V shed 1 base and J shed 12 bases, with 16 bases lying between them. CDR3 residues: CASSLVSRPKLYF. In DNA form, the CDR3 reads TGTGCCAGCAGCTTAGTGTCGCGGCCCAAGCTGTACTTC.

This clonotype was counted many times. This chain uses TRBV4-1 with TRBJ1-1; no reliable D call. CDR3 length: 11 residues. Trimming removed 8 bases at V and 1 base at J, with 5 bases between. CDR1 MGHRA and CDR2 YSYEKL come from the germline V gene. The CDR3 DNA sequence: TGCGCCAGCGGGGAGAACACTGAAGCTTTCTTT. The encoded protein is CASGENTEAFF.

This clonotype occurred a few times. At one of its ends the junction is not consistent with the germline gene, which may arise from a read error. The chain employs TRBV7-3 and TRBJ2-2; 8 bases align to TRBD2. Germline assignment: CDR1 SGHTA and CDR2 FQGTGA. The CDR3 consists of 15 residues. As DNA, the CDR3 is TGTGCCAGCAGCTCCGGATATAGCGGGAAAAGTGAGCAGTTTTTT. It codes for CASSSGYSGKSEQFF.

This clonotype was seen repeatedly, ten times or more. V and J are TRBV11-2 and TRBJ2-5, with D hard to call. CDR1 and CDR2 (germline): SGHAT, FQNNGV. There are 15 residues in the CDR3. Trimming removed 1 base from V and 2 bases from J, with 11 bases in between. In DNA, the CDR3 is TGTGCCAGCAGCTTAGGGCTCATCCATCAAGAGACCCAGTACTTC. It codes for CASSLGLIHQETQYF.

The chain joins TRBV19 to TRBJ2-7; 10 positions agree with TRBD2. The V and J ends lost 4 bases and 4 bases, in that order; junction bases with no gene match: 7. The germline V gene encodes CDR1 LNHDA and CDR2 SQIVND (reference sequence). The CDR3 is 15 residues long. The CDR3 sequence is CASSNSGRRSYEQYF. CDR3 in DNA: TGTGCCAGTAGTAATAGCGGGAGGAGGTCTTACGAGCAGTACTTC.

The rearrangement joins TRBV7-8 to TRBJ2-1; 10 bases line up with TRBD2. There are 16 residues in the CDR3. Germline assignment: CDR1 SGHVS and CDR2 FQNEAQ. The V gene end was trimmed by 6 bases and the J gene end by 7 bases; junction bases not matched to a gene: 12. CDR3 region: CASSPSGRSEGNEQFF. The CDR3 nucleotides are TGTGCCAGCAGTCCTAGCGGGAGAAGTGAGGGTAATGAGCAGTTCTTC.

This clonotype was recorded a few times. This may be a read error, as it is one base from a much larger clone. It is likely a read error, because the conserved phenylalanine at the end of the CDR3 is missing. The rearrangement uses TRBV19 and TRBJ2-7; 8 nucleotides agree with TRBD2. This CDR3 region has 15 residues. Trimming took 1 base from V and 6 from J; bases not matched to a gene: 8. Germline lookup yields CDR1 LNHDA and CDR2 SQIVND (reference sequence). The CDR3 is CASSIVTSGRGEQYL. CDR3 nucleotides: TGTGCCAGTAGTATAGTAACTAGCGGACGAGGCGAGCAGTACCTC.

For this clonotype: Given a much more abundant clone one base away, this may be a read error. The CDR3 loop is CAGGDLSNQPQHF. The CDR3 region has the DNA TGTGCCGGCGGGGACCTTAGCAATCAGCCCCAGCATTTT. The V call is TRBV6-1, the J call TRBJ1-5; TRBD1 is a possible D gene (5 bases). This CDR3 spans 13 amino acids. Trimming pared 11 bases from V and 0 bases from J, leaving 11 bases between. Germline CDR1 and CDR2: MNHNS and SASEGT.

The chain recombines TRBV29-1 with TRBJ2-1; 12 nucleotides align to TRBD1. The CDR3 contains 14 residues. Germline CDR1 and CDR2: SQVTM and ANQGSEA. V lost 7 bases, J lost 4 bases, and 5 bases stayed unmatched. The CDR3 DNA sequence: TGCAGCGGTCAGGGACAGGGGGCTTACAATGAGCAGTTCTTC. Its translation: CSGQGQGAYNEQFF.

This clonotype was recorded many times. This sequence joins TRBV20-1 and TRBJ1-2, with D possibly being TRBD1 (6 bases). The CDR3 sequence is 12 residues long. CDR1 DFQATT and CDR2 SNEGSKA come from the germline V gene (reference sequence). V dropped 4 bases and J dropped 12 bases, with 18 bases sitting between them. The DNA of the CDR3 is TGCAGTGCTATAGGGGGACGGATCGTCCACACCTTC. This gives the protein CSAIGGRIVHTF.

The chain is built from TRBV5-1 and TRBJ1-3, with no clear D. The V end was cut by 2 bases, the J end by 6 bases, with 12 bases between. The CDR3 runs to 14 residues. Looked up from germline, CDR1 is SGHRS and CDR2 is YFSETQ. CDR3 coding DNA: TGCGCCAGCAGCTTTTCTGTTGCGGAAAACACCATATATTTT. Amino acids: CASSFSVAENTIYF.

This clonotype was counted ten times or more. V gene TRBV5-1 combines with J gene TRBJ2-7, with D unresolved. Germline-derived CDR1 and CDR2 are SGHRS and YFSETQ. The V end was cut by 0 bases, the J end by 3 bases, with 10 bases between. The length of the CDR3 is 14 residues. The CDR3 DNA sequence: TGCGCCAGCAGCTTGGCCCAGGCTTTCTACGAGCAGTACTTC. Protein: CASSLAQAFYEQYF.

This clonotype was seen at least ten times. The gene calls are TRBV12-3 or TRBV12-4 and TRBJ1-5; D uncertain. Trimming took off 5 bases at V and 4 bases at J, with 12 bases between the two ends. CDR3 length: 14 residues. The DNA of the CDR3 is TGTGCCAGCAGTGAGAGACGGAGTAATCAGCCCCAGCATTTT. It yields the protein CASSERRSNQPQHF.

The genes are TRBV11-1 and TRBJ2-1; D gene ambiguous. The CDR3 contains 13 residues. Trimming removed 2 bases from V and 10 bases from J, with 12 bases in between. CDR1 is SGHAT, CDR2 FQDESV, per germline (reference sequence). The CDR3 bases are TGTGCCAGCAGCTTATCGGCTAAATCGGAGCAGTTCTTC. This codes for CASSLSAKSEQFF.

This clonotype was observed at least ten times. The chain uses TRBV27 and TRBJ1-1, with D uncertain. V lost 5 bases and J 1 base, leaving 11 bases between the germline ends. The CDR3 totals 14 residues. Germline V lookup: CDR1 MNHEY, CDR2 SMNVEV (reference sequence). Written as DNA, the CDR3 is TGTGCCAGCAGTAACTCCATGGGGAACACTGAAGCTTTCTTT. Translation gives CASSNSMGNTEAFF.

There are many counts of this clonotype. The chain couples TRBV20-1 to TRBJ2-7; TRBD2 matches at 11 bases. Germline loops: CDR1 DFQATT, CDR2 SNEGSKA (reference sequence). Trimming removed 5 bases from V and 1 base from J; junction bases left unmatched: 4. The CDR3 consists of 14 residues. The CDR3 coding sequence is TGCAGTGCTCATAGCGGGAGGGGTTCCTACGAGCAGTACTTC. This encodes CSAHSGRGSYEQYF.

Details on this clonotype: It may be a read error: a sequence one base away is much more abundant. This rearrangement joins TRBV4-3 to TRBJ1-5; D is undetermined. CDR3 length equals 15 residues. CDR1 and CDR2 from the germline V gene are LGHNA and YSLEER. CDR3 bases: TGCGCCAGCGGCCAAGACATTTCTAGCAATCAGCCCCAGCATTTT. It codes for CASGQDISSNQPQHF.

This clonotype was observed once. The chain has TRBV7-6 and TRBJ1-2; no definite D call. Germline V gene sequence: CDR1 SGHVS, CDR2 FNYEAQ. Deletions cut 5 bases from V and 4 bases from J, with 11 bases between. CDR3 length equals 13 residues. CDR3 nucleotides: TGTGCCAGCAGCGCGGACGGAGCCTATGGCTACACCTTC. Protein product: CASSADGAYGYTF.

This clonotype was counted many times. The rearrangement joins TRBV24-1 to TRBJ2-2; TRBD1 matches 8 bases. V was pared by 4 bases and J by 3 bases, with 9 bases of the junction left unmatched. Germline values: CDR1 KGHDR, CDR2 SFDVKD. The CDR3 runs 17 residues. The CDR3 DNA follows: TGTGCCACCAGTGACGTCTTACAGGGGGGAGACACCGGGGAGCTGTTTTTT. Protein sequence: CATSDVLQGGDTGELFF.

In its sample, this clonotype was seen once. This may be a read error, as it is one base from a much larger clone. The chain uses TRBV7-2 and TRBJ1-4; TRBD1 is a possible D gene (5 bases). The germline V gene encodes CDR1 SGHTA and CDR2 FQGNSA. CDR3 length: 14 amino acids. The CDR3 DNA reads as TGTGCCAGCAGCTTCGGCCAGGGAAATGAAGAACTGTTTTTT. Protein sequence: CASSFGQGNEELFF.

The chain carries TRBV2 and TRBJ2-7, with 10 bases lining up with TRBD1. The CDR3 has 16 amino acids. Germline V lookup: CDR1 SNHLY, CDR2 FYNNEI. J was trimmed by 7 bases and V by 1 base; bases with no gene match: 10. CDR3 in amino acids: CASSEVWGQGKWEQYF. Here the CDR3 DNA reads TGTGCCAGCAGTGAAGTCTGGGGACAGGGGAAATGGGAGCAGTACTTC.